This TCR beta chain was identified during a study of HIV-infected patients and healthy controls. Follow-up blood was drawn about 14 weeks, roughly three months, after antiretroviral therapy began. All unsorted peripheral T cells were captured because whole blood was used without fractionation. This clonotype was detected many times. Its matching antigen is unknown. Study-wide points: During therapy, HIV-associated CDR3s fell significantly in frequency, while CMV-associated CDR3s did not change significantly. Diversity differences between study cohorts were not due to their slight age and sex differences.

Germline V gene sequence: CDR1 GTSNPN, CDR2 SVGIG (reference sequence). The CDR3 loop spans 17 amino acids. Trimming left V 0 bases short and J 0 bases short, with 17 bases between. cDNA was made from about 510 ng RNA using alpha and beta constant primers. Separate chain-specific third strand synthesis with multiplexing indices produced the alpha and beta libraries. TCRdb passed the 5' RACE reads through MiXCR, listing each CDR3 protein once. The sample lists several thousand distinct CDR3 sequences; roughly 9.4% were seen once. The V call is TRBV30, the J call TRBJ1-1; tentatively, D is TRBD1 (5 bases). The receptor comes from an adult with HIV infection. The starting material was blood, obtained during antiretroviral therapy. The chain's CDR3 is CAWSVIGVGAVNTEAFF. CDR3 DNA sequence: TGTGCCTGGAGTGTAATCGGTGTAGGGGCAGTGAACACTGAAGCTTTCTTT.